A selection of T cell receptor beta chains follows, all from one sample in a study of shared clonotypes between healthy human individuals. Produced via immunoSEQ multiplex PCR; TCRdb's table is partial and in-frame only. This repertoire shows around 1.9 million clones, 85% to 95% found once; its top ten account for 1.5% to 2%. The material sequenced was naive CD8+ T cells from PBMCs. The source is a man in his late teens or twenties in good health. Some clones in this sample may be carry-over from other donors' samples. Each CDR3 is given with its conserved first and last residue. D genes are given only for firm matches. A row's size may be missing; if present it is once, few, many or a size class.

V gene: TRBV27; clone size: -; J gene: TRBJ2-1; D gene: -; CDR3 protein: CASRGGGGYNEQFF; CDR3 DNA: TGTGCCAGCAGAGGTGGAGGAGGCTACAATGAGCAGTTCTTC
V gene: TRBV27; clone size: -; J gene: TRBJ1-4; D gene: TRBD1; CDR3 protein: CASSPTTGIGEKLFF; CDR3 DNA: TGTGCCAGCAGTCCCACGACAGGGATCGGTGAAAAACTGTTTTTT
V gene: TRBV27; clone size: -; J gene: TRBJ2-7; D gene: TRBD1; CDR3 protein: CASSPRGTGYEQYF; CDR3 DNA: TGTGCCAGCAGTCCTCGGGGGACAGGCTACGAGCAGTACTTC
V gene: TRBV4-3; clone size: -; J gene: TRBJ2-3; D gene: TRBD2; CDR3 protein: CASSPGVAGVTDTQYF; CDR3 DNA: TGCGCCAGCAGCCCCGGGGTAGCGGGAGTAACAGATACGCAGTATTTT
V gene: TRBV4-1; clone size: -; J gene: TRBJ2-1; D gene: -; CDR3 protein: CASSLLSSDNEQFF; CDR3 DNA: TGCGCCAGCAGCCTCCTGTCGTCTGACAATGAGCAGTTCTTC
V gene: TRBV14; clone size: -; J gene: TRBJ2-1; D gene: -; CDR3 protein: CASSQDLRGEQFF; CDR3 DNA: TGTGCCAGCAGCCAAGATTTACGGGGTGAGCAGTTCTTC
V gene: TRBV9; clone size: once; J gene: TRBJ2-2; D gene: TRBD2; CDR3 protein: CASSDLGLAGGTGELFF; CDR3 DNA: TGTGCCAGCAGCGACCTTGGACTAGCGGGAGGAACCGGGGAGCTGTTTTTT
V gene: TRBV7-9; clone size: -; J gene: TRBJ1-1; D gene: TRBD1; CDR3 protein: CASSYPDRVDTEAFF; CDR3 DNA: TGTGCCAGCAGCTATCCGGACAGGGTGGACACTGAAGCTTTCTTT
V gene: TRBV2; clone size: -; J gene: TRBJ2-7; D gene: TRBD1; CDR3 protein: CASTGDRVGGSYEQYF; CDR3 DNA: TGTGCCAGCACCGGAGACAGGGTAGGTGGCTCCTACGAGCAGTACTTC
V gene: TRBV4-3; clone size: -; J gene: TRBJ1-1; D gene: -; CDR3 protein: CASSQDRAGNTEAFF; CDR3 DNA: TGCGCCAGCAGCCAAGACAGGGCTGGGAACACTGAAGCTTTCTTT
V gene: TRBV7-7; clone size: -; J gene: TRBJ2-7; D gene: -; CDR3 protein: CASSNGRAYEQYF; CDR3 DNA: TGTGCCAGCAGCAACGGCAGGGCCTACGAGCAGTACTTC
V gene: TRBV27; clone size: -; J gene: TRBJ1-5; D gene: -; CDR3 protein: CASSLTDGGNQPQHF; CDR3 DNA: TGTGCCAGCAGTTTAACGGACGGGGGCAATCAGCCCCAGCATTTT
V gene: TRBV9; clone size: -; J gene: TRBJ2-1; D gene: TRBD1; CDR3 protein: CASSTGTGFDRQFF; CDR3 DNA: TGTGCCAGCAGCACCGGGACAGGGTTTGACCGGCAGTTCTTC
V gene: TRBV6-5; clone size: -; J gene: TRBJ2-7; D gene: TRBD2; CDR3 protein: CASSNLAEDYEQYF; CDR3 DNA: TGTGCCAGCAGTAATCTAGCGGAAGACTACGAGCAGTACTTC
V gene: TRBV7-7; clone size: -; J gene: TRBJ1-4; D gene: TRBD1; CDR3 protein: CASSPSRDSNEKLFF; CDR3 DNA: TGTGCCAGCAGCCCCAGCCGGGACAGCAATGAAAAACTGTTTTTT
V gene: TRBV6-5; clone size: -; J gene: TRBJ2-7; D gene: TRBD1; CDR3 protein: CASSYSVGQVWVEQYF; CDR3 DNA: TGTGCCAGCAGTTACTCCGTCGGACAGGTTTGGGTCGAGCAGTACTTC
V gene: TRBV10-3; clone size: -; J gene: TRBJ1-1; D gene: -; CDR3 protein: CAILTEVGQNTEAFF; CDR3 DNA: TGTGCCATCTTAACCGAAGTGGGACAGAACACTGAAGCTTTCTTT
V gene: TRBV28; clone size: -; J gene: TRBJ2-7; D gene: -; CDR3 protein: CASSPGFFYEQYF; CDR3 DNA: TGTGCCAGCAGTCCGGGATTCTTCTACGAGCAGTACTTC
V gene: TRBV4-3; clone size: -; J gene: TRBJ2-3; D gene: -; CDR3 protein: CASTPGAGTTDTQYF; CDR3 DNA: TGCGCCAGCACCCCCGGGGCGGGTACCACAGATACGCAGTATTTT
V gene: TRBV28; clone size: -; J gene: TRBJ2-7; D gene: -; CDR3 protein: CASIGGGQSEQYF; CDR3 DNA: TGTGCCAGCATAGGGGGGGGCCAGAGTGAGCAGTACTTC
V gene: TRBV28; clone size: -; J gene: TRBJ1-2; D gene: TRBD1; CDR3 protein: CASSFAPGGIGYTF; CDR3 DNA: TGTGCCAGCAGTTTTGCCCCAGGGGGTATTGGCTACACCTTC
V gene: TRBV11-2; clone size: -; J gene: TRBJ1-1; D gene: -; CDR3 protein: CASSLDGILNTEAFF; CDR3 DNA: TGTGCCAGCAGCTTAGACGGGATACTGAACACTGAAGCTTTCTTT
V gene: TRBV10-3; clone size: -; J gene: TRBJ2-7; D gene: -; CDR3 protein: CAISESTRDLAVYPGEQYF; CDR3 DNA: TGTGCCATCAGTGAGTCGACTCGGGACCTAGCAGTGTATCCGGGCGAGCAGTACTTC
V gene: TRBV27; clone size: -; J gene: TRBJ2-1; D gene: TRBD2; CDR3 protein: CASTSSGDYNEQFF; CDR3 DNA: TGTGCCAGCACCTCGAGCGGGGACTACAATGAGCAGTTCTTC
V gene: TRBV7-8; clone size: -; J gene: TRBJ2-7; D gene: TRBD1; CDR3 protein: CASSTTGTGRAYEQYF; CDR3 DNA: TGTGCCAGCAGCACCACCGGGACAGGGCGCGCCTACGAGCAGTACTTC
V gene: TRBV27; clone size: -; J gene: TRBJ2-3; D gene: TRBD2; CDR3 protein: CASSFILAGRVLESDTQYF; CDR3 DNA: TGTGCCAGCAGTTTCATACTAGCGGGAAGGGTACTAGAGTCAGATACGCAGTATTTT
V gene: TRBV9; clone size: -; J gene: TRBJ1-3; D gene: TRBD1; CDR3 protein: CASSLTGGAAGNTIYF; CDR3 DNA: TGTGCCAGCAGCTTAACAGGGGGCGCGGCTGGAAACACCATATATTTT
V gene: TRBV5-1; clone size: -; J gene: TRBJ2-7; D gene: -; CDR3 protein: CASSGVGQGDGYEQYF; CDR3 DNA: TGCGCCAGCAGCGGAGTGGGCCAGGGCGACGGCTACGAGCAGTACTTC
V gene: TRBV27; clone size: -; J gene: TRBJ1-1; D gene: TRBD1; CDR3 protein: CASSGQGARVTEAFF; CDR3 DNA: TGTGCCAGCAGTGGACAGGGGGCGAGGGTCACTGAAGCTTTCTTT
V gene: TRBV6-5; clone size: -; J gene: TRBJ1-4; D gene: -; CDR3 protein: CASSYGTQNEKLFF; CDR3 DNA: TGTGCCAGCAGTTACGGGACTCAGAATGAAAAACTGTTTTTT
V gene: TRBV6-1; clone size: few; J gene: TRBJ1-5; D gene: -; CDR3 protein: CASSGAGLPNQPQHF; CDR3 DNA: TGTGCCAGCAGTGGGGCCGGGCTACCTAATCAGCCCCAGCATTTT
V gene: TRBV27; clone size: -; J gene: TRBJ2-1; D gene: TRBD1; CDR3 protein: CASSPRTGGLSGYNEQFF; CDR3 DNA: TGTGCCAGCAGTCCCCGGACAGGGGGCCTTAGCGGCTACAATGAGCAGTTCTTC
V gene: TRBV30; clone size: -; J gene: TRBJ1-2; D gene: -; CDR3 protein: CAYPHGAGYTF; CDR3 DNA: TGTGCCTACCCGCACGGGGCGGGCTACACCTTC
V gene: TRBV6-6; clone size: -; J gene: TRBJ1-6; D gene: -; CDR3 protein: CASRDSSYNSPLHF; CDR3 DNA: TGTGCCAGCAGGGACAGCTCCTATAATTCACCCCTCCACTTT
V gene: TRBV11-1; clone size: -; J gene: TRBJ2-2; D gene: -; CDR3 protein: CASSFSDTGELFF; CDR3 DNA: TGTGCCAGCAGCTTCTCCGACACCGGGGAGCTGTTTTTT
V gene: TRBV25-1; clone size: -; J gene: TRBJ2-7; D gene: -; CDR3 protein: CASSEGPRYEQYF; CDR3 DNA: TGTGCCAGCAGTGAGGGACCTCGCTACGAGCAGTACTTC
V gene: TRBV5-8; clone size: -; J gene: TRBJ1-4; D gene: TRBD1; CDR3 protein: CASSLGQGATNEKLFF; CDR3 DNA: TGTGCCAGCAGTCTGGGACAGGGGGCAACTAATGAAAAACTGTTTTTT
V gene: TRBV5-1; clone size: once; J gene: TRBJ2-5; D gene: -; CDR3 protein: CASSLTLTGSQETQYF; CDR3 DNA: TGCGCCAGCAGCTTGACCTTGACAGGCTCCCAAGAGACCCAGTACTTC
V gene: TRBV6-5; clone size: -; J gene: TRBJ1-2; D gene: -; CDR3 protein: CASSKIGEWNGYTF; CDR3 DNA: TGTGCCAGCAGCAAAATCGGGGAGTGGAATGGCTACACCTTC
V gene: TRBV28; clone size: -; J gene: TRBJ2-3; D gene: -; CDR3 protein: CASSLRLVRDTDTQYF; CDR3 DNA: TGTGCCAGCAGTTTACGGCTAGTCCGGGACACAGATACGCAGTATTTT